This T cell receptor beta chain was recorded in a study of patients and donors after allogeneic stem cell transplantation. V lost 4 bases and J lost 5; bases outside the gene matches: 5. The length of the CDR3 is 14 residues. Germline V gene lookup returns CDR1 MNHNY and CDR2 SVGAGI (reference sequence). TCRdb passed the RT-PCR reads through MiXCR, listing each CDR3 protein once. Of a few hundred thousand distinct CDR3 sequences in the sample, around two fifths are singletons; the top ten hold approximately 10%. The TCR originated in a human donor who was either an allogeneic HSCT recipient or a stem cell or donor lymphocyte infusion donor (not recorded which). It is not recorded whose cells these are; they may come from a transplant donor. Source material: blood, either unsorted or a sorted T cell fraction (not recorded which). This chain joins TRBV6-6 and TRBJ1-1; 9 bases are shared with TRBD1. CDR3 sequence (DNA): TGTGCCAGCAGTTCACAGGGGGCGCGTACTGAAGCTTTCTTT. Translating gives CASSSQGARTEAFF.